The 28 T cell receptor beta chains in this list originate from one sample, sequenced in a study of HIV-infected children after antiretroviral therapy interruption. Treatment noted: PENTA 11 planned treatment interruption arm or continuous ART arm. A 3' RACE protocol on RNA, with unique molecular identifiers, produced the TCR library. In TCRdb, the 3' RACE reads were re-called with MiXCR into one record per CDR3 protein. The profile shows around 41,000 distinct CDR3 sequences, around 7% of them singletons. The sequenced sample was CD45RA+ CD4+ T cells from PBMCs, pooled from several time points, obtained from a donor given antiretroviral therapy, either interrupted or continuous. Subset: naive CD4+ CD45RA+ CD45RO- T cells. The receptors here all came from a pool of human donors with HIV.

This clonotype was counted many times. The chain joins TRBV4-3 to TRBJ1-2, with D perhaps matching TRBD1 (6 bases). Per the germline V gene, CDR1 is LGHNA and CDR2 is YSLEER. The V end lost 1 base, the J end lost 4 bases, and 16 bases lay between the germline ends. CDR3 length: 16 amino acids. CDR3 protein: CASSQVRGRETYGYTF. The CDR3 DNA sequence: TGCGCCAGCAGCCAAGTCAGGGGCAGGGAGACCTATGGCTACACCTTC.

This clonotype appeared many times. The chain couples TRBV28 to TRBJ2-7; D call uncertain. The germline gives CDR1 MDHEN, CDR2 SYDVKM. There are 11 residues in the CDR3. Trimming cost V 2 bases and J 2 bases, with 1 base left between them. The DNA of the CDR3 is TGTGCCAGCAGTTTAACCTACGAGCAGTACTTC. Translating gives CASSLTYEQYF.

Many counts were recorded for this clonotype. CDR3 sequence (DNA): TGTGCCAGCAGCGCACAGGGTGTTGAGCAGTTCTTC. The encoded protein is CASSAQGVEQFF. The chain uses TRBV7-2 and TRBJ2-1; TRBD1 is a possible D gene (6 bases). The CDR3 totals 12 residues. Germline V gene lookup returns CDR1 SGHTA and CDR2 FQGNSA. Trimming left V 5 bases short and J 9 bases short, with 11 bases between.

Many counts were recorded for this clonotype. The chain has TRBV3-1 and TRBJ2-1; 7 bases fit TRBD1. V gave up 4 bases and J gave up 8 bases; unmatched junction bases: 11. The length of the CDR3 is 15 residues. Germline V gene sequence: CDR1 LGHDT, CDR2 YNNKEL (reference sequence). The CDR3 here is CASSLRGPGIHEQFF. In DNA, the CDR3 is TGTGCCAGCAGCCTAAGGGGGCCTGGGATTCATGAGCAGTTCTTC.

At least ten counts were recorded for this clonotype. V and J are TRBV20-1 and TRBJ1-5; maybe TRBD1 (6 bases). Trimming pared 1 base from V and 4 bases from J, leaving 11 bases between. The CDR3 totals 14 residues. Germline CDR1 DFQATT, CDR2 SNEGSKA (reference sequence). In DNA, the CDR3 is TGCAGTGCTAGAGCTGGACAGTTGAATCAGCCCCAGCATTTT. Its protein is CSARAGQLNQPQHF.

In this sample, this clonotype turned up many times. This chain uses TRBV29-1 with TRBJ2-7; D gene uncertain. V was pared by 2 bases and J by 6 bases, with 14 bases between. The CDR3 loop spans 13 amino acids. Germline CDR1 SQVTM, CDR2 ANQGSEA. CDR3 in DNA: TGCAGCGTTGAATGGCTGGGCGGTGGCGAGCAGTACTTC. Amino acid sequence: CSVEWLGGGEQYF.

Sample share makes this clonotype medium-sized (0.01 to 0.1%). The chain has TRBV11-1 and TRBJ2-7, with 8 bases lining up with TRBD1. V lost 6 bases to trimming and J lost 10 bases; unmatched junction nucleotides: 5. Germline V lookup: CDR1 SGHAT, CDR2 FQDESV (reference sequence). The length of the CDR3 is 11 residues. CDR3 bases: TGTGCCAGCAGTGACAGGGGTGAACAGTACTTC. It codes for CASSDRGEQYF.

This clonotype was seen ten or more times. This sequence joins TRBV15 and TRBJ2-4, with a possible D match to TRBD1 (5 bases). Germline lookup yields CDR1 LNHNV and CDR2 YYDKDF (reference sequence). The CDR3 runs to 17 residues. Trimming left V 5 bases short and J 0 bases short, with 17 bases between. The CDR3 sequence: CATSRQGGPLAKNIQYF. In DNA form, the CDR3 reads TGTGCCACCAGCCGCCAGGGCGGCCCCTTAGCCAAAAACATTCAGTACTTC.

This clonotype was picked up many times. This sequence joins TRBV11-2 and TRBJ2-7; D may be TRBD1 (6 bases). The CDR3 length is 13 residues. Per the germline V gene, CDR1 is SGHAT and CDR2 is FQNNGV. The germline V and J ends were trimmed by 3 bases and 5 bases, with 11 bases remaining between them. CDR3 loop: CASSFPGVHEQYF. In DNA form, the CDR3 reads TGTGCCAGCAGCTTCCCAGGGGTTCACGAGCAGTACTTC.

This clonotype appeared a few times. The V and J genes are TRBV28 and TRBJ1-5, with D unclear. Trimming took 6 bases from V and 0 from J, leaving 9 bases between them. Germline V gene data show CDR1 as MDHEN and CDR2 as SYDVKM. The CDR3 contains 14 residues. CDR3 nucleotide sequence: TGTGCCAGCAGCCTGACTGATAGCAATCAGCCCCAGCATTTT. Protein: CASSLTDSNQPQHF.

This clonotype was seen ten or more times. CDR3 nucleotides: TGTGCCAGCAGCCATTATGACAGAGCCAAAAACATTCAGTACTTC. Translated, it gives CASSHYDRAKNIQYF. V and J are TRBV7-2 and TRBJ2-4, with D tentatively TRBD1 (5 bases). The CDR3 has 15 residues. Germline V gene lookup returns CDR1 SGHTA and CDR2 FQGNSA. Trimming left V 5 bases short and J 0 bases short, with 11 bases between.

Many counts were recorded for this clonotype. The chain couples TRBV4-3 to TRBJ1-2, with D maybe TRBD1 (5 bases). Looked up from germline, CDR1 is LGHNA and CDR2 is YSLEER. Trimming took 1 base from V and 4 from J, leaving 13 bases between them. The CDR3 spans 15 residues. The CDR3 spells CASSQVGDAGYGYTF. In nucleotides, the CDR3 is TGCGCCAGCAGCCAAGTAGGGGACGCGGGCTATGGCTACACCTTC.

This clonotype occurred a few times. The chain is built from TRBV12-3 or TRBV12-4 and TRBJ2-1; 12 bases fit TRBD2. Trimming cost V 6 bases and J 7 bases; bases outside gene matches: 7. This CDR3 has 15 amino acids. The CDR3, as DNA: TGTGCCAGCAGCCGGACTAGCGGGATTCGGAATGAGCAGTTCTTC. It encodes CASSRTSGIRNEQFF.

This clonotype was observed many times. This chain connects TRBV29-1 to TRBJ1-4; D not resolved. The germline V and J ends were trimmed by 6 bases and 8 bases, with 19 bases remaining between them. The CDR3 has 14 amino acids. Germline CDR1 is SQVTM and CDR2 is ANQGSEA. This CDR3 reads CSVGAARKAEKLFF. CDR3 DNA: TGCAGCGTCGGAGCCGCCCGTAAAGCAGAAAAACTGTTTTTT.

This clonotype showed up many times. The CDR3 loop is CASSRSAGNNYEQYF. The DNA of the CDR3 is TGTGCCAGCAGCCGGTCCGCAGGGAACAACTACGAGCAGTACTTC. The chain carries TRBV7-2 and TRBJ2-7; D might be TRBD1 (5 bases). Trimming took off 5 bases at V and 3 bases at J, with 17 bases between the two ends. Per the germline V gene, CDR1 is SGHTA and CDR2 is FQGNSA. The CDR3 length is 15 residues.

In this sample, this clonotype turned up many times. The chain carries TRBV7-3 and TRBJ2-7; no clear D gene. Germline V gene lookup returns CDR1 SGHTA and CDR2 FQGTGA. CDR3 size: 13 residues. Trimming cost V 1 base and J 6 bases, with 10 bases left between them. CDR3 in DNA: TGTGCCAGCAGCTTAAACGGCAGTTGCGAGCAGTACTTC. Residues: CASSLNGSCEQYF.

Written as DNA, the CDR3 is TGTGCCAGCTCACCAGACAGGAATGGCTACACCTTC. It yields the protein CASSPDRNGYTF. The rearrangement uses TRBV18 and TRBJ1-2, with D possibly being TRBD1 (6 bases). Germline CDR1 and CDR2: KGHSH and LQKENI. Trimming shortened V by 2 bases and J by 6 bases, and 7 bases separated the two germline ends. The CDR3 has 12 residues.

V gene TRBV2 combines with J gene TRBJ1-1; tentatively, D is TRBD1 (5 bases). Trimming removed 6 bases at V and 1 base at J, with 6 bases between. Germline V CDR1 and CDR2: SNHLY, FYNNEI. The CDR3 is 12 amino acids. Written as DNA, the CDR3 is TGTGCCAGCAGGACAGCGAACACTGAAGCTTTCTTT. Translation: CASRTANTEAFF.

This clonotype was recorded a few times. This could be a read error, since a much larger clone is one nucleotide away. V is TRBV11-2 and J is TRBJ2-5; D remains ambiguous. V was trimmed by 5 bases and J by 1 base, leaving 2 bases between them. CDR3 length: 11 residues. The germline V gene encodes CDR1 SGHAT and CDR2 FQNNGV. The DNA of the CDR3 is TGTGCCAGCAGCGTCCAAGAGACCCAGTACTTC. Its translation is CASSVQETQYF.

Many counts were recorded for this clonotype. The chain carries TRBV2 and TRBJ2-1; a possible D gene is TRBD2 (6 bases). The CDR3 sequence is 14 residues long. The germline V gene has CDR1 SNHLY and CDR2 FYNNEI. Deletions cut 7 bases from V and 4 bases from J, with 14 bases between. DNA of the CDR3: TGTGCCAGCAAAGGAGCGGGTATATACAATGAGCAGTTCTTC. Translated: CASKGAGIYNEQFF. Together with reference TRBV2 and TRBJ2-1, the CDR3 gives the full variable domain: EPEVTQTPSHQVTQMGQEVILRCVPISNHLYFYWYRQILGQKVEFLVSFYNNEISEKSEIFDDQFSVERPDGSNFTLKIRSTKLEDSAMYFCASKGAGIYNEQFFGPGTRLTVL.

This clonotype was found a few times. The rearrangement links TRBV28 to TRBJ2-5, with 10 bases fitting TRBD1. There are 15 residues in the CDR3. Germline CDR1 reads MDHEN; CDR2 reads SYDVKM. V was pared by 5 bases and J by 4 bases, with 7 bases of the junction left unmatched. CDR3 amino acids: CASSRPGQGPETQYF. CDR3 nucleotide sequence: TGTGCCAGCAGTCGGCCGGGACAGGGGCCAGAGACCCAGTACTTC.

Many counts were recorded for this clonotype. Germline is not matched at one junction end, which may reflect a read error. The chain recombines TRBV12-3 or TRBV12-4 with TRBJ2-5, with 10 bases lining up with TRBD1. This CDR3 is built from 16 residues. CDR3 nucleotide sequence: TGTGCAAGCAGCCCGACAGGGGGCCTTAACCAAGACACCCAGTACTTT. Its protein product is CASSPTGGLNQDTQYF.

The CDR3 loop reads CASSLRSGTGNQPQHF. In nucleotides, the CDR3 is TGTGCCAGCAGCCTGCGCTCTGGGACAGGGAATCAGCCCCAGCATTTT. The chain joins TRBV12-3 or TRBV12-4 to TRBJ1-5, with 9 bases fitting TRBD1. V shed 6 bases, J shed 4 bases, and the junction held 10 bases outside the gene matches. This CDR3 region has 16 residues.

In its sample, this clonotype is medium-sized. CDR3 amino acids: CASSDGQNYAEQFF. CDR3 nucleotide sequence: TGTGCCAGCAGTGATGGCCAGAACTATGCTGAGCAGTTCTTC. This chain links TRBV6-6 with TRBJ2-1; no clear D gene. This CDR3 has 14 residues. V lost 5 bases and J 9 bases, leaving 17 bases between the germline ends. Germline-derived CDR1 and CDR2 are MNHNY and SVGAGI (reference sequence).

This clonotype was counted many times. V usage is TRBV11-3 and J usage is TRBJ2-3; D may be TRBD1 (6 bases). The CDR3 has 13 residues. The germline V gene encodes CDR1 SGHNT and CDR2 YENEEA. Trimming cost V 2 bases and J 5 bases, with 8 bases left between them. CDR3 sequence reads: CASSLRGGDTQYF. In DNA, the CDR3 is TGTGCCAGCAGCTTAAGAGGGGGAGATACGCAGTATTTT.

This clonotype was detected many times. The chain recombines TRBV19 with TRBJ1-5; D might be TRBD1 (5 bases). Germline V gives CDR1 LNHDA, CDR2 SQIVND (reference sequence). The germline V and J ends were trimmed by 0 bases and 2 bases, with 20 bases remaining between them. The CDR3 is made up of 19 amino acids. CDR3 sequence reads: CASSIDPRQGKGGNQPQHF. The DNA of the CDR3 is TGTGCCAGTAGTATAGACCCCAGGCAGGGCAAAGGGGGCAATCAGCCCCAGCATTTT.

At least ten counts were recorded for this clonotype. This rearrangement joins TRBV28 to TRBJ1-4; D gene ambiguous. Germline V CDR1 and CDR2: MDHEN, SYDVKM. CDR3 size: 15 residues. V lost 3 bases and J 0 bases, leaving 8 bases between the germline ends. The CDR3 DNA reads TGTGCCAGCAGTTTCACAAGGACAACTAATGAAAAACTGTTTTTT. Translation gives CASSFTRTTNEKLFF.

This clonotype qualifies as medium-sized. The chain links TRBV29-1 to TRBJ1-1; no definite D call. The V end lost 4 bases, the J end lost 2 bases, and 14 bases lay between the germline ends. The CDR3 contains 14 residues. Germline-derived CDR1 and CDR2 are SQVTM and ANQGSEA. The CDR3 reads CSVGALAANTEAFF. The DNA for the CDR3 is TGCAGCGTTGGAGCCCTCGCAGCCAACACTGAAGCTTTCTTT.